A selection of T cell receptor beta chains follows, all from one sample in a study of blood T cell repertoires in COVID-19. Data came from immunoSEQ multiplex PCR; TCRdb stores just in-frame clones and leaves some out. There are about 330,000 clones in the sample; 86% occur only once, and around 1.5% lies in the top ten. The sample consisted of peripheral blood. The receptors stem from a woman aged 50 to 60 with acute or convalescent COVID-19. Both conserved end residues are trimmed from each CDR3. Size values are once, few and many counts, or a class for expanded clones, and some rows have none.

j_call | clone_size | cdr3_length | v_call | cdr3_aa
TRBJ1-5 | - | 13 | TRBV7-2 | ASSLAAGGNQPQH
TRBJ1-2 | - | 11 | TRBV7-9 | ASSLASETRDT
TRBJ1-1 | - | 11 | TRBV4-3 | ASSQDRGNEAF
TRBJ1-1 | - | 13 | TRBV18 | ASSPPSQGAAEAF
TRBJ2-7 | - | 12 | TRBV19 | ASSSASGSYEQY
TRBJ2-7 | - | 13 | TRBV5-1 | ASSSGTSGSNEQY
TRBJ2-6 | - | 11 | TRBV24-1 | AAGMAGANVLT
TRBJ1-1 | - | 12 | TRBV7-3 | ASSLMRTDSEAF
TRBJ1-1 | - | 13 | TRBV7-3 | ASSFSGTGGTEAF
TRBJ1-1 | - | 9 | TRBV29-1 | SVCAETEAF
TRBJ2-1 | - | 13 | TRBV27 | ASSSRGLAANEQF
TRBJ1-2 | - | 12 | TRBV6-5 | ASSPTQGYYGYT
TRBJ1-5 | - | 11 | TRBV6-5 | ASKGASNQPQH
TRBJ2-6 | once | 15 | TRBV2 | ASRPGQGNPGANVLT
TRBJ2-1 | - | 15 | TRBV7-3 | ASSPLPRRSDNNEQF
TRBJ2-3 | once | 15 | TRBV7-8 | ASSLSLGTGWSDTQY
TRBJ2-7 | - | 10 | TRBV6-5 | ASRTSSYEQY
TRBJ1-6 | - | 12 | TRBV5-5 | ASSLAQINSPLH
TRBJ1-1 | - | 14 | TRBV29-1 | SVDSGQGRGNTEAF
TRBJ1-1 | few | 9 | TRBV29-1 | SVAVNTEAF
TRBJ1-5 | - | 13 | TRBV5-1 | ASSMGQGAAQPQH
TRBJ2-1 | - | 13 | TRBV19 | ASRWGGASYNEQF
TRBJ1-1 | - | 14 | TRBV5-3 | ARKGWDREGSTEAF
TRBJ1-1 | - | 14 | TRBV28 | ASSLPRDRGFTEAF
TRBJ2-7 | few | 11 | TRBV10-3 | AITGQASYEQY
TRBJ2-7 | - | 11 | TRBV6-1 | ASSEGLSYEQY
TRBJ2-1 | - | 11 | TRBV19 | ASSIGMGNEQF